This TCR beta chain was documented in a study of cytomegalovirus exposure and HLA in healthy donors. Study at large: Prior work identified around 120 million unique TCR beta sequences in about 179 million T cells. General study findings and limits: The study listed under 200 cytomegalovirus-associated TCR beta chains. Some public TCRs appeared in many individuals, while most sequences were rare. Per a prior analysis, the majority of TCR beta V segments were productive roughly 87% or roughly 30% of the time.

Trimming took 1 base from V and 8 from J, leaving 15 bases between them. The CDR3 consists of 15 residues. Germline CDR1 reads MNHEY; CDR2 reads SVGAGI. A remark on this clone: Its antigen remains unidentified.

With 60 Vbeta and 13 Jbeta primers, the PCR was carried out. Using immunoSEQ multiplex PCR, the repertoire was profiled, and TCRdb retains in-frame clones only, with some absent. The repertoire holds around 150,000 clones, with 60% to 70% as singletons. Sequenced material: PBMCs. The chain couples TRBV6-5 to TRBJ2-1, with unresolved D. This TCR was recovered from a woman aged 55 to 70 in good health and CMV-seropositive. As DNA, the CDR3 is TGTGCCAGCAGTTACTTCGGGTGGCGAGAGCATGAGCAGTTCTTC. It is translated as CASSYFGWREHEQFF.